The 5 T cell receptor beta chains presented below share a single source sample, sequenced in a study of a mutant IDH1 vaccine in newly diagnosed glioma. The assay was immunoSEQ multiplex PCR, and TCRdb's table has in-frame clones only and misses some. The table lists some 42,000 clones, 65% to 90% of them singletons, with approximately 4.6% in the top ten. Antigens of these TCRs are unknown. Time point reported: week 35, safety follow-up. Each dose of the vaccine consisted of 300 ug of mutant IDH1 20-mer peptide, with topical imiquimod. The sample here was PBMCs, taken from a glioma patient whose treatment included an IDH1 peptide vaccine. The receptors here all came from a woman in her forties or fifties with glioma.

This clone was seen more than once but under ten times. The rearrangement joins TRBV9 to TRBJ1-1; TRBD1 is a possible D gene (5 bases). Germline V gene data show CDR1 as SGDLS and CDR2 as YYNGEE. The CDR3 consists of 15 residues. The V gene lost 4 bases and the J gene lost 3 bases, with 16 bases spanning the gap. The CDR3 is CASSFTVGGDTEAFF. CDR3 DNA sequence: TGTGCCAGCAGCTTCACCGTGGGGGGTGACACTGAAGCTTTCTTT.

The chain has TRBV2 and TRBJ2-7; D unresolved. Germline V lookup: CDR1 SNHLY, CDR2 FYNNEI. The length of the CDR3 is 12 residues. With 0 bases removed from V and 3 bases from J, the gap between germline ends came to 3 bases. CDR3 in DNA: TGTGCCAGCAGTGAAGCCAGCTACGAGCAGTACTTC. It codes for CASSEASYEQYF.

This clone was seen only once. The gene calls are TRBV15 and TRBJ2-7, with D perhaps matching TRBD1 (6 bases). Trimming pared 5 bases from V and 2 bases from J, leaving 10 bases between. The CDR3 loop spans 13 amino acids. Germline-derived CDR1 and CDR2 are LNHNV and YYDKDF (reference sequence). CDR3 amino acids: CATSEGQTYEQYF. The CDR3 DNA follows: TGTGCCACCAGCGAAGGACAGACCTACGAGCAGTACTTC. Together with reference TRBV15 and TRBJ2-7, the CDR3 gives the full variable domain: DAMVIQNPRYQVTQFGKPVTLSCSQTLNHNVMYWYQQKSSQAPKLLFHYYDKDFNNEADTPDNFQSRRPNTSFCFLDIRSPGLGDTAMYLCATSEGQTYEQYFGPGTRLTVT.

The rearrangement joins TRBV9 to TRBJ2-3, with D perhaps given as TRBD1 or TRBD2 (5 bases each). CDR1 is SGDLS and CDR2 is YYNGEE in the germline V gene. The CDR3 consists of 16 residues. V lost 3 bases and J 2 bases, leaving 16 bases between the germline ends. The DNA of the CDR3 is TGTGCCAGCAGCGGTGGGACGGCCGGACTCACAGATACGCAGTATTTT. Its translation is CASSGGTAGLTDTQYF. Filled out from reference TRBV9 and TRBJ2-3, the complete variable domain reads DSGVTQTPKHLITATGQRVTLRCSPRSGDLSVYWYQQSLDQGLQFLIQYYNGEERAKGNILERFSAQQFPDLHSELNLSSLELGDSALYFCASSGGTAGLTDTQYFGPGTRLTVL.

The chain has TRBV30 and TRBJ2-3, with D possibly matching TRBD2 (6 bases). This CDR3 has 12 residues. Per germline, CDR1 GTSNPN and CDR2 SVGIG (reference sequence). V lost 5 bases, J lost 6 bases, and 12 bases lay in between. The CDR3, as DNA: TGTGCCTGGGTTAGCGGAGGTGATACGCAGTATTTT. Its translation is CAWVSGGDTQYF. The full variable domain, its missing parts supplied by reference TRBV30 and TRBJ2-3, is SQTIHQWPATLVQPVGSPLSLECTVEGTSNPNLYWYRQAAGRGLQLLFYSVGIGQISSEVPQNLSASRPQDRQFILSSKKLLLSDSGFYLCAWVSGGDTQYFGPGTRLTVL.